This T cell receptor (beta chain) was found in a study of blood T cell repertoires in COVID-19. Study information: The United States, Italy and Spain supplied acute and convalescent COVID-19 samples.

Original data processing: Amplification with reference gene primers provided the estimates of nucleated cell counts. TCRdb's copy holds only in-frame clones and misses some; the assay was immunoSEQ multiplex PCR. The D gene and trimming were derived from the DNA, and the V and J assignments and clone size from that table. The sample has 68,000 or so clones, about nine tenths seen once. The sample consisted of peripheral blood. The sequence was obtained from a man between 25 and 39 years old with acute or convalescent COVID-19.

As DNA, the CDR3 is TGTGCCAGCAGCTTAGCTAGCCCTCCCTACGAGCAGTACTTC. It is translated as CASSLASPPYEQYF. The chain uses TRBV7-9 and TRBJ2-7; unclear D gene. The length of the CDR3 is 14 residues. Between the trimmed V and J ends, which lost 0 bases and 2 bases, there was a span of 8 bases. CDR1 is SEHNR, CDR2 FQNEAQ, per germline (reference sequence).